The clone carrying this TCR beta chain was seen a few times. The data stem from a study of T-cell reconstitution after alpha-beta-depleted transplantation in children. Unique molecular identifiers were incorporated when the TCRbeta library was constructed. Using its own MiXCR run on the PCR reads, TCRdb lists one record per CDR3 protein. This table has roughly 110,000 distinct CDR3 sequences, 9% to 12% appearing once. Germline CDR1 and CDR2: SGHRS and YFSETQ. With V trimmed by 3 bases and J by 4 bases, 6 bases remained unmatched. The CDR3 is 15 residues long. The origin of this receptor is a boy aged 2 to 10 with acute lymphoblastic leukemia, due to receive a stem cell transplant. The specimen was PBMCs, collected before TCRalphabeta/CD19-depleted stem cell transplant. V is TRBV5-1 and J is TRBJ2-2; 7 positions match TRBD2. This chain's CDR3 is CASSWGGSPTGELFF. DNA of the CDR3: TGCGCCAGCAGCTGGGGGGGGTCCCCCACCGGGGAGCTGTTTTTT.